A selection of T cell receptor beta chains follows, all from one sample in a study of CD8 T cells in ankylosing spondylitis. From the 5' RACE reads, TCRdb called clonotypes with MiXCR, one entry per CDR3 protein. Here the sample spans tens of thousands of distinct CDR3 sequences, more than 5.5% being singletons. The sample consisted of synovial fluid, either unsorted or a sorted T cell fraction (not recorded which). The receptors shown here come from a male donor with ankylosing spondylitis. CDR3s include the opening cysteine and the closing phenylalanine or tryptophan.

>TRBV6-1
CASSAGRTNTGELFF
>TRBV6-1
CASSRPTGSGNTIYF
>TRBV10-1
CASSPQGAGELFF
>TRBV12-3/TRBV12-4
CASSRTRKWETQYF
>TRBV3-1
CASSRTGSDNSPLHF
>TRBV19
CASNGFSGPSEEQYF
>TRBV5-1
CASSPRDHSYEQYF
>TRBV28
CASRAGGGYQETQYF
>TRBV6-4
CASSGTSGSAEQFF
>TRBV7-3
CASSPGRGETQYF
>TRBV5-1
CASSPESGWGSNIQYF
>TRBV7-9
CASSFQGQETQYF
>TRBV6-1
CASTPSRDSSYEQYF
>TRBV2
CASRGQGFDEQYF